This record concerns one TCR beta chain sequence. With 60 Vbeta and 13 Jbeta primers, the PCR was carried out. Generated by immunoSEQ multiplex PCR, the TCRdb table keeps only in-frame clones and is missing some. The table records around 130,000 clones, about two thirds of them present only once. The record originates from a study of cytomegalovirus exposure and HLA in healthy donors. Germline V lookup: CDR1 MGHDK, CDR2 SYGVNS. V lost 3 bases to trimming and J lost 2 bases, with 13 bases between them. CDR3 length equals 15 residues. The specimen sequenced was PBMCs. The chain has TRBV25-1 and TRBJ1-2; D might be TRBD1 (6 bases). The receptor's source is a man between 40 and 49 years old in good health and CMV-seropositive. CDR3 DNA sequence: TGTGCCAGCAGTGACCCGACAGGAGACAACTATGGCTACACCTTC. This sequence encodes CASSDPTGDNYGYTF.